These T cell receptor beta chains were read from a single sample in a study of Tregs in tolerant kidney transplant recipients. Generated by immunoSEQ multiplex PCR, the TCRdb table keeps only in-frame clones and is missing some. This sample has fewer than 80,000 clones; nearly 98% occur once, and the top ten carry around 0.34%. This specimen consisted of Tregs from blood, obtained before the transplant. The receptor source for this set is a human donor who received a combined kidney and bone marrow transplant. Both conserved end residues are part of each CDR3. The order of the fields is CDR3 DNA, CDR3 protein, D gene, V gene, CDR3 length, clone size, J gene. A D gene is named only where the DNA matches it firmly. Where a row states a size, it is once, few, many or the class of an expanded clone; other rows omit it.

cdr3_nt: TGCGCCAGCAGCTCGTCCGAGCCTCACCTCTACAATGAGCAGTTCTTC
cdr3_aa: CASSSSEPHLYNEQFF
d_call: -
v_call: TRBV5-1
cdr3_length: 16
clone_size: -
j_call: TRBJ2-1

cdr3_nt: TGCGCCAGCAGCCGGACTAGGGGCAAGGAGACCCAGTACTTC
cdr3_aa: CASSRTRGKETQYF
d_call: TRBD2
v_call: TRBV4-1
cdr3_length: 14
clone_size: -
j_call: TRBJ2-5

cdr3_nt: TGTGCCAGCAGCCAAGATATCCCCAGTCAGCCCCAGCATTTT
cdr3_aa: CASSQDIPSQPQHF
d_call: -
v_call: TRBV4-2
cdr3_length: 14
clone_size: -
j_call: TRBJ1-5

cdr3_nt: TGTGCCAGCAGTGACTCCCTGCAGGGGACGCAGTATTTT
cdr3_aa: CASSDSLQGTQYF
d_call: -
v_call: TRBV6-4
cdr3_length: 13
clone_size: -
j_call: TRBJ2-3

cdr3_nt: TGTGCCTGGAGTGCCAGCGGGAGAGAGACCCAGTACTTC
cdr3_aa: CAWSASGRETQYF
d_call: TRBD2
v_call: TRBV30
cdr3_length: 13
clone_size: once
j_call: TRBJ2-5

cdr3_nt: TGTGCCAGCTCACCAGAGACTGGGACAGCCGAGCAGTACTTC
cdr3_aa: CASSPETGTAEQYF
d_call: TRBD1
v_call: TRBV18
cdr3_length: 14
clone_size: -
j_call: TRBJ2-7

cdr3_nt: TGTGCCAGCCGGGGCTCTGGAAACACCATATATTTT
cdr3_aa: CASRGSGNTIYF
d_call: -
v_call: TRBV6-5
cdr3_length: 12
clone_size: -
j_call: TRBJ1-3

cdr3_nt: TGTGCCAGCAGCTTAGGGACAGGGGGCGTCTATGGCTACACCTTC
cdr3_aa: CASSLGTGGVYGYTF
d_call: TRBD1
v_call: TRBV7-2
cdr3_length: 15
clone_size: -
j_call: TRBJ1-2

cdr3_nt: TGTGCCAGCAGCCCGCGGGGGGGGCCCTACGAGCAGTACTTC
cdr3_aa: CASSPRGGPYEQYF
d_call: TRBD2
v_call: TRBV7-3
cdr3_length: 14
clone_size: -
j_call: TRBJ2-7

cdr3_nt: TGTGCCAGCAGCTTAGATCGGTCCCCAGAGCAGTTCTTC
cdr3_aa: CASSLDRSPEQFF
d_call: -
v_call: TRBV11-2
cdr3_length: 13
clone_size: -
j_call: TRBJ2-1

cdr3_nt: TGTGCCAGCAGCCCTGGACAGGCCTACGAGCAGTACTTC
cdr3_aa: CASSPGQAYEQYF
d_call: TRBD1
v_call: TRBV11-1
cdr3_length: 13
clone_size: -
j_call: TRBJ2-7

cdr3_nt: TGTGCCAGCAGCGCCCGGCTAGCGGGGGACTACAATGAGCAGTTCTTC
cdr3_aa: CASSARLAGDYNEQFF
d_call: TRBD2
v_call: TRBV9
cdr3_length: 16
clone_size: -
j_call: TRBJ2-1

cdr3_nt: TGTGCCAGCTCACCTCGCGACTTGGCCAGAATGAACACTGAAGCTTTCTTT
cdr3_aa: CASSPRDLARMNTEAFF
d_call: -
v_call: TRBV18
cdr3_length: 17
clone_size: -
j_call: TRBJ1-1

cdr3_nt: TGTGCCAGCTCACAGACGGGAAATGAGCAGTTCTTC
cdr3_aa: CASSQTGNEQFF
d_call: -
v_call: TRBV18
cdr3_length: 12
clone_size: -
j_call: TRBJ2-1

cdr3_nt: TGCAGCGTTGAGCGGGTCGGGGGCACTGAAGCTTTCTTT
cdr3_aa: CSVERVGGTEAFF
d_call: -
v_call: TRBV29-1
cdr3_length: 13
clone_size: -
j_call: TRBJ1-1

cdr3_nt: TGCAGCGTTTCGCAAGGACAGGGGGCAATTGAGCAGTACTTC
cdr3_aa: CSVSQGQGAIEQYF
d_call: TRBD1
v_call: TRBV29-1
cdr3_length: 14
clone_size: -
j_call: TRBJ2-7

cdr3_nt: TGTGCCAGCAGTTTCCTACTGGGAGACACCGGGGAGCTGTTTTTT
cdr3_aa: CASSFLLGDTGELFF
d_call: -
v_call: TRBV27
cdr3_length: 15
clone_size: once
j_call: TRBJ2-2

cdr3_nt: TGTGCCAGCAGCTTTTTCTTGTCGGGAGGGCGGTTAGGAGAGACCCAGTACTTC
cdr3_aa: CASSFFLSGGRLGETQYF
d_call: TRBD2
v_call: TRBV5-6
cdr3_length: 18
clone_size: once
j_call: TRBJ2-5

cdr3_nt: TGTGCCAGCAGCTCTAGCGCAGATACGCAGTATTTT
cdr3_aa: CASSSSADTQYF
d_call: -
v_call: TRBV27
cdr3_length: 12
clone_size: -
j_call: TRBJ2-3

cdr3_nt: TGTGCCAGCAGCCCCAGCAATGAGCAGTTCTTC
cdr3_aa: CASSPSNEQFF
d_call: -
v_call: TRBV7-2
cdr3_length: 11
clone_size: -
j_call: TRBJ2-1

cdr3_nt: TGTGCCAGCAGCTTAAGGGGTTTTCTTACTGAAGCTTTCTTT
cdr3_aa: CASSLRGFLTEAFF
d_call: -
v_call: TRBV5-6
cdr3_length: 14
clone_size: -
j_call: TRBJ1-1

cdr3_nt: TGTGCCAGCCGCGGACAGGGGCGGGGCAGGGGATACTTC
cdr3_aa: CASRGQGRGRGYF
d_call: TRBD1
v_call: TRBV27
cdr3_length: 13
clone_size: -
j_call: TRBJ2-7

cdr3_nt: TGTGCCAGCAGTCCGACAGGGGCTGGGGCCAACGTCCTGACTTTC
cdr3_aa: CASSPTGAGANVLTF
d_call: TRBD1
v_call: TRBV2
cdr3_length: 15
clone_size: -
j_call: TRBJ2-6

cdr3_nt: TGCGCCAGCAGCCAAGTAGTGAGAGACACTGAAGCTTTCTTT
cdr3_aa: CASSQVVRDTEAFF
d_call: -
v_call: TRBV4-3
cdr3_length: 14
clone_size: -
j_call: TRBJ1-1

cdr3_nt: TGTGCCAGCAGTTTACGACTCTACGAGCAGTACTTC
cdr3_aa: CASSLRLYEQYF
d_call: -
v_call: TRBV7-9
cdr3_length: 12
clone_size: -
j_call: TRBJ2-7

cdr3_nt: TGCAGCGTCCGGGGTGGATGGGGCTACACCTTC
cdr3_aa: CSVRGGWGYTF
d_call: -
v_call: TRBV29-1
cdr3_length: 11
clone_size: -
j_call: TRBJ1-2